This T cell receptor beta chain was identified in a study of T cell clones after liver transplantation. Data came from immunoSEQ multiplex PCR; TCRdb stores just in-frame clones and leaves some out. The table includes some 60,000 clones, around 70% detected once. This clone showed up just once. The receptor's source is a human patient who received a liver transplant. Among the T cells, some may be from the graft donor. Specimen: CD4+ T cells from blood, collected at the roughly 15-month timepoint.

The CDR3 DNA sequence: TGTGCCATCAGTCGGGGACTAGCGGGATCTAGCACAGATACGCAGTATTTT. This gives the protein CAISRGLAGSSTDTQYF. The V call is TRBV10-3, the J call TRBJ2-3; 13 nucleotides match TRBD2. V was clipped by 5 bases and J by 0 bases; unmatched bases: 5. Per germline, CDR1 ENHRY and CDR2 SYGVKD. The CDR3 covers 17 residues.